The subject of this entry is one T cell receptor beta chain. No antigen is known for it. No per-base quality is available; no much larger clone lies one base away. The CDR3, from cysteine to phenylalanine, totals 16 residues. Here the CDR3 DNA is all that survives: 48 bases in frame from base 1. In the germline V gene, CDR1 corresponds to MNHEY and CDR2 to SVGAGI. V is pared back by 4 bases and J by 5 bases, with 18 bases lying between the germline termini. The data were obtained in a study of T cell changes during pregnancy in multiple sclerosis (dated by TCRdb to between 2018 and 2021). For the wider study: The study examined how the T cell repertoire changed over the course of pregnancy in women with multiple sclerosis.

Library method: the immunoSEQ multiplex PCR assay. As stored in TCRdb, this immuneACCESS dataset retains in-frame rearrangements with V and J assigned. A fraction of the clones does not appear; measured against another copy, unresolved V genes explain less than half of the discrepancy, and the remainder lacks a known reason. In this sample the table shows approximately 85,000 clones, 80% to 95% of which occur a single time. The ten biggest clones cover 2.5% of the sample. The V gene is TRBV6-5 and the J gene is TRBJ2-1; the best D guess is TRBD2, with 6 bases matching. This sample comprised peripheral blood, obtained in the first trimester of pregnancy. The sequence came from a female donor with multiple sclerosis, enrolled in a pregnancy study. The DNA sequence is TGTGCCAGCAGTTCACACCGAAAGGACTATCACAATGAGCAGTTCTTC. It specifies CASSSHRKDYHNEQFF.